This passage covers 19 T cell receptor beta chains from one sample sequenced in a study of shared clonotypes between healthy human individuals. Naive CD8 cells lacked CD45RO, underwent positive selection for CCR7 and left out terminally differentiated effector memory CD45RA+ cells. Libraries were prepared by immunoSEQ multiplex PCR; TCRdb keeps only in-frame clonotypes and omits some of them. The sample lists some 2,100,000 clones, about 92% occurring once. Material for sequencing was naive CD8+ T cells from PBMCs. The receptors originated from a man aged 18 to 30 in good health. Some clones in this sample may be carry-over from other donors' samples.

This clone was detected a few times. The chain carries TRBV5-1 and TRBJ2-2, with D possibly matching TRBD1 (5 bases). The CDR3 is 15 residues long. The germline V gene encodes CDR1 SGHRS and CDR2 YFSETQ. With 0 bases removed from V and 0 bases from J, the gap between germline ends came to 6 bases. Here the CDR3 reads CASSLGQSNTGELFF. The DNA of the CDR3 is TGCGCCAGCAGCTTGGGACAGTCGAACACCGGGGAGCTGTTTTTT.

This clone was detected only a few times. The rearrangement links TRBV11-2 to TRBJ1-1; D is unresolved. The CDR3 covers 14 residues. The germline CDR1 and CDR2 sequences are SGHAT and FQNNGV. V was cut by 1 base and J by 11 bases, with 17 bases left in between. CDR3 in DNA: TGTGCCAGCAGCTTAGTCCGGAGGCAAGGTGAGGCTTTCTTT. This sequence encodes CASSLVRRQGEAFF.

DNA of the CDR3: TGCGCCAGCAGCCAAGGGCCGGGACTAGCGGGAAGGGCCTACGAGCAGTACTTC. Its protein product is CASSQGPGLAGRAYEQYF. The chain links TRBV4-1 to TRBJ2-7; TRBD2 agrees at 13 bases. The CDR3 runs 18 residues. V was pared by 1 base and J by 2 bases, with 8 bases of the junction left unmatched. CDR1 and CDR2 from the germline V gene are MGHRA and YSYEKL.

The table lists this clone with a count of one. V is TRBV4-1 and J is TRBJ2-1; 9 bases map to TRBD1. The V gene's germline CDR1 is MGHRA and CDR2 YSYEKL. CDR3 length: 15 residues. V trimming: 2 bases; J trimming: 4 bases; junction bases outside the gene matches: 3. The CDR3 DNA reads as TGCGCCAGCAGCCAATGGGACAGGGCATACAATGAGCAGTTCTTC. It codes for CASSQWDRAYNEQFF.

DNA of the CDR3: TGTGCCAGCAAGAGTGAGGGAGGGGGTCGAAGGAATGAGCAGTTCTTC. Translating gives CASKSEGGGRRNEQFF. V gene TRBV13 combines with J gene TRBJ2-1; D may be TRBD2 (7 bases). Germline CDR1 reads PRHDT; CDR2 reads FYEKMQ (reference sequence). The germline V and J ends were trimmed by 7 bases and 7 bases, with 23 bases remaining between them. The CDR3 is 16 residues long.

The chain has TRBV9 and TRBJ2-1; 7 bases line up with TRBD2. This CDR3 spans 15 amino acids. V lost 4 bases and J lost 1; bases outside the gene matches: 5. The germline V gene encodes CDR1 SGDLS and CDR2 YYNGEE. CDR3 DNA sequence: TGTGCCAGCAGCTCGGGGGGTCAGTCCTACAATGAGCAGTTCTTC. Amino acid sequence: CASSSGGQSYNEQFF.

The chain joins TRBV19 to TRBJ2-7; 11 bases align to TRBD2. The trim removed 5 bases at V and 4 bases at J, leaving 7 bases unmatched. This CDR3 has 15 amino acids. CDR1 is LNHDA and CDR2 is SQIVND in the germline V gene (reference sequence). The CDR3 region has the DNA TGTGCCAGTAGTTCCTTCCGGACTAGCGGGTACGAGCAGTACTTC. It translates to CASSSFRTSGYEQYF.

The CDR3 bases are TGTGCCAGCAGTGGGGGGTTTGCGGGCTACGAGCAGTACTTC. This codes for CASSGGFAGYEQYF. J is TRBJ2-7 and V is TRBV28; maybe TRBD2 (6 bases). V lost 5 bases, J lost 3 bases, and 14 bases lay in between. CDR3 length: 14 amino acids. The V gene's germline CDR1 is MDHEN and CDR2 SYDVKM. Full variable domain (outside the CDR3, taken from reference TRBV28 and TRBJ2-7): DVKVTQSSRYLVKRTGEKVFLECVQDMDHENMFWYRQDPGLGLRLIYFSYDVKMKEKGDIPEGYSVSREKKERFSLILESASTNQTSMYLCASSGGFAGYEQYFGPGTRLTVT.

The V and J genes are TRBV11-3 and TRBJ2-6; D is unclear. The V gene's germline CDR1 is SGHNT and CDR2 YENEEA. The CDR3 loop spans 12 amino acids. Trimming left V 1 base short and J 5 bases short, with 0 bases between. CDR3 bases: TGTGCCAGCAGCTTAGGGGCCAACGTCCTGACTTTC. Protein sequence: CASSLGANVLTF.

The V gene is TRBV4-1, the J gene TRBJ2-7; 14 bases line up with TRBD2. CDR3 length: 16 amino acids. Per germline, CDR1 MGHRA and CDR2 YSYEKL. Trimming took 2 bases from V and 7 from J; bases not matched to a gene: 7. CDR3 nucleotides: TGCGCCAGCAGCCAACCGGGACTAGCGGGAGTATGGGAGCAGTACTTC. Residues: CASSQPGLAGVWEQYF.

V gene TRBV27 combines with J gene TRBJ2-1; 7 bases map to TRBD2. Trimming took 5 bases from V and 6 from J; bases not matched to a gene: 7. CDR1 is MNHEY and CDR2 is SMNVEV in the germline V gene (reference sequence). The CDR3 contains 14 residues. CDR3 sequence reads: CASSRRLAPNEQFF. For the CDR3, the DNA is TGTGCCAGCAGTCGTCGACTAGCTCCCAATGAGCAGTTCTTC.

The rearrangement joins TRBV7-6 to TRBJ2-2, with a tentative D call TRBD1 (6 bases). With 2 bases removed from V and 1 base from J, the gap between germline ends came to 17 bases. The CDR3 consists of 18 residues. Germline assignment: CDR1 SGHVS and CDR2 FNYEAQ. The CDR3 bases are TGTGCCAGCAGCTTACGAGAGGGGCAGGGGAGGAACACCGGGGAGCTGTTTTTT. This codes for CASSLREGQGRNTGELFF.

The chain joins TRBV27 to TRBJ2-1; 8 bases are a match to TRBD2. CDR1 MNHEY and CDR2 SMNVEV come from the germline V gene (reference sequence). The CDR3 loop spans 15 amino acids. Germline trimming cut 0 bases from V and 8 bases from J; bases unmatched to any gene: 6. The chain's CDR3 is CASSLSGTRLDEQFF. The CDR3 coding sequence is TGTGCCAGCAGTTTATCCGGGACTAGATTGGATGAGCAGTTCTTC.

This clone was detected once. The CDR3 region has the DNA TGTGCCAGCAGTTGGGGGCGGGGGACATTTCAGCCCCAGCATTTT. This translates into CASSWGRGTFQPQHF. V gene TRBV27 combines with J gene TRBJ1-5; TRBD1 is a possible D gene (6 bases). CDR1 is MNHEY, CDR2 SMNVEV, per germline (reference sequence). Trimming stripped 4 bases from V and 6 bases from J, with 16 bases between. The CDR3 loop spans 15 amino acids.

V gene TRBV28 combines with J gene TRBJ1-5; 8 positions agree with TRBD1. V lost 5 bases and J lost 5; bases outside the gene matches: 5. CDR3 length equals 14 residues. Germline CDR1 MDHEN, CDR2 SYDVKM. The CDR3: CASSIGTGHQPQHF. CDR3 bases: TGTGCCAGCAGTATAGGGACAGGCCATCAGCCCCAGCATTTT.

This chain joins TRBV28 and TRBJ1-5; D perhaps matches TRBD1 (5 bases). Germline lookup yields CDR1 MDHEN and CDR2 SYDVKM. CDR3 length: 16 amino acids. With 1 base removed from V and 7 bases from J, the gap between germline ends came to 17 bases. Here the CDR3 DNA reads TGTGCCAGCAGTTTATTTGGCCAGGGCGGTCTACAGCCCCAGCATTTT. Protein product: CASSLFGQGGLQPQHF.

The table lists this clone with a count of one. The chain joins TRBV19 to TRBJ2-7; unclear D gene. There are 15 residues in the CDR3. V was shortened by 0 bases and J by 2 bases, with 11 bases between the two germline ends. The germline V gene has CDR1 LNHDA and CDR2 SQIVND (reference sequence). The CDR3 nucleotides read TGTGCCAGTAGTATAGATGCAGATTCCACCTACGAGCAGTACTTC. As protein: CASSIDADSTYEQYF.

The chain employs TRBV7-3 and TRBJ2-6; 9 nucleotides agree with TRBD1. Germline V gives CDR1 SGHTA, CDR2 FQGTGA. This CDR3 is 19 amino acids long. The trim removed 1 base at V and 4 bases at J, leaving 11 bases unmatched. CDR3 region: CASSLIRDRVRRGANVLTF. DNA for the CDR3: TGTGCCAGCAGCTTAATTAGGGACAGGGTACGCAGAGGGGCCAACGTCCTGACTTTC.

The genes are TRBV11-2 and TRBJ2-7; weak D call: TRBD1 (6 bases). V gave up 3 bases and J gave up 2 bases, with 14 bases separating them. The CDR3 totals 15 residues. Looked up from germline, CDR1 is SGHAT and CDR2 is FQNNGV. CDR3 DNA sequence: TGTGCCAGCAGCTTTACCACAGGGTGGGCCTACGAGCAGTACTTC. Encoded protein: CASSFTTGWAYEQYF.